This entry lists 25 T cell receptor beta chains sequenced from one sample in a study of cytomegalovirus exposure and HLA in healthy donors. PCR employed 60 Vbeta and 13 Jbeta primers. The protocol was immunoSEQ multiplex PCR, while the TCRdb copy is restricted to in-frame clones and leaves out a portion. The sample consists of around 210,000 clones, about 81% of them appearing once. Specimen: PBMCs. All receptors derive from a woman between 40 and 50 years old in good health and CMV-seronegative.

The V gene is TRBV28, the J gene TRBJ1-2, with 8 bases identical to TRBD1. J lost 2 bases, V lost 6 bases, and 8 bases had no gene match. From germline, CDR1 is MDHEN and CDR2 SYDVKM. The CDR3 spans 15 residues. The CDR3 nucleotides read TGTGCCAGCAGCCTTGGGGGGACAGGAAACTATGGCTACACCTTC. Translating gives CASSLGGTGNYGYTF.

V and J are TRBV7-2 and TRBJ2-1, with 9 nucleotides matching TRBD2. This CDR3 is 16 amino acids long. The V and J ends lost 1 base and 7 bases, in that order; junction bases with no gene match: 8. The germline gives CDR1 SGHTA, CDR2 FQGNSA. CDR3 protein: CASSLGLAGMGNEQFF. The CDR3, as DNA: TGTGCCAGCAGCTTAGGTCTAGCGGGAATGGGAAATGAGCAGTTCTTC.

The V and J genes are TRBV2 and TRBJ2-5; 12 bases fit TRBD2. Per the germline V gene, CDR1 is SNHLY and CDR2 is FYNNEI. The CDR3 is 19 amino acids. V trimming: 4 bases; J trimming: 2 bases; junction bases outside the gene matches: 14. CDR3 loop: CASSGSASGRGKEQETQYF. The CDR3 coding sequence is TGTGCCAGCAGTGGTTCCGCTAGCGGGAGGGGGAAGGAACAAGAGACCCAGTACTTC. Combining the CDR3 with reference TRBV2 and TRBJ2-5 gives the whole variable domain EPEVTQTPSHQVTQMGQEVILRCVPISNHLYFYWYRQILGQKVEFLVSFYNNEISEKSEIFDDQFSVERPDGSNFTLKIRSTKLEDSAMYFCASSGSASGRGKEQETQYFGPGTRLLVL.

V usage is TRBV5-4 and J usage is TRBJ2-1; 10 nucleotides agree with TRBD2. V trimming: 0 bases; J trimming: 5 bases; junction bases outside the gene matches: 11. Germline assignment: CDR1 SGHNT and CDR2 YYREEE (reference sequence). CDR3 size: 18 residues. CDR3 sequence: CASSLGLAGAHIHNEQFF. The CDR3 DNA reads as TGTGCCAGCAGCTTGGGCCTAGCGGGAGCCCACATCCACAATGAGCAGTTCTTC.

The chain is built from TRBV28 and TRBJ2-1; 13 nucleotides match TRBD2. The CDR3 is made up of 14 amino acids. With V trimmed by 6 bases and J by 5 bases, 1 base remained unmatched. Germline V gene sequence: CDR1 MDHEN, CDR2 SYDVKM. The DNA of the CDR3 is TGTGCCAGCAGAACTAGCGGGAGGGACAATGAGCAGTTCTTC. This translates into CASRTSGRDNEQFF. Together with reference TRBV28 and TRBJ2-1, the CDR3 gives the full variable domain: DVKVTQSSRYLVKRTGEKVFLECVQDMDHENMFWYRQDPGLGLRLIYFSYDVKMKEKGDIPEGYSVSREKKERFSLILESASTNQTSMYLCASRTSGRDNEQFFGPGTRLTVL.

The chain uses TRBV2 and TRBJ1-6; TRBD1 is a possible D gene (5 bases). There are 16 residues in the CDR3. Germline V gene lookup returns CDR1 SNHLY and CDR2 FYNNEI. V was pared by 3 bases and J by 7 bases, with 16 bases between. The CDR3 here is CASSEWGEEGNSPLHF. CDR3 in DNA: TGTGCCAGCAGTGAGTGGGGGGAAGAGGGGAATTCACCCCTCCACTTT.

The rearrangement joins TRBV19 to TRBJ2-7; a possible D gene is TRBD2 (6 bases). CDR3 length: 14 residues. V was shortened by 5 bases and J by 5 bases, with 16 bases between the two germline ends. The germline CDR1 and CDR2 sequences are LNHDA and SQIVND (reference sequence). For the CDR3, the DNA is TGTGCCAGTAGTTTTTCGGGAGTGGTCGACGAGCAGTACTTC. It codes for CASSFSGVVDEQYF. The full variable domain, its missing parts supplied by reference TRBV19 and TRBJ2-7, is DGGITQSPKYLFRKEGQNVTLSCEQNLNHDAMYWYRQDPGQGLRLIYYSQIVNDFQKGDIAEGYSVSREKKESFPLTVTSAQKNPTAFYLCASSFSGVVDEQYFGPGTRLTVT.

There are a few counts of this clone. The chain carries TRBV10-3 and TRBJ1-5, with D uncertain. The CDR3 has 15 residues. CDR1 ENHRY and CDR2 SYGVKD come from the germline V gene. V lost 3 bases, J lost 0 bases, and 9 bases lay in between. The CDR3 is CAISDRRDSNQPQHF. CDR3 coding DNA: TGTGCCATCAGTGATCGGAGAGATAGCAATCAGCCCCAGCATTTT.

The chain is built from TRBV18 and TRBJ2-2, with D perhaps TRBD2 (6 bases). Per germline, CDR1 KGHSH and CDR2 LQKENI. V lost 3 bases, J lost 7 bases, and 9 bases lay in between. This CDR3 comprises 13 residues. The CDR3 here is CASSPRDFGELFF. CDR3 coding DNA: TGTGCCAGCTCACCCCGGGACTTCGGGGAGCTGTTTTTT.

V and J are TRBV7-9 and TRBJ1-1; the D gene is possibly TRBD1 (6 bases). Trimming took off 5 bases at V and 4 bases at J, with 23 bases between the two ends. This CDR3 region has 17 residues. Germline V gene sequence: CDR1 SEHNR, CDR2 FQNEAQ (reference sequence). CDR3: CASSPGGAAARGTEAFF. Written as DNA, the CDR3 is TGTGCCAGCAGCCCTGGGGGGGCTGCGGCCCGTGGCACTGAAGCTTTCTTT.

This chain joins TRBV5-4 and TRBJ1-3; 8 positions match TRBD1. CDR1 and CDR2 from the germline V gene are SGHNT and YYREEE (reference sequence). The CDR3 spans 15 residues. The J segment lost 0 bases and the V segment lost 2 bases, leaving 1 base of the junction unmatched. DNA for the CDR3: TGTGCCAGCAGCTTAGACAGGGGCTCTGGAAACACCATATATTTT. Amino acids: CASSLDRGSGNTIYF.

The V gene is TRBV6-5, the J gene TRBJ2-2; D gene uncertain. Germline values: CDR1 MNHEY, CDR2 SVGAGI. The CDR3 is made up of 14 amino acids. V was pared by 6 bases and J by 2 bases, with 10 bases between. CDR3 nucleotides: TGTGCCAGCAGGACAATCCTCAACACCGGGGAGCTGTTTTTT. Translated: CASRTILNTGELFF.

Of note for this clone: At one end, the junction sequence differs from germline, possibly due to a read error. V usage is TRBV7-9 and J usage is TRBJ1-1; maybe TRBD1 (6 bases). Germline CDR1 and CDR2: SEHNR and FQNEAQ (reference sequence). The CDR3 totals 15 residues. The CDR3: CSSSLTGTAGTEAFF. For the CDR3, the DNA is TGTTCCAGCAGCCTAACAGGGACCGCGGGCACTGAAGCTTTCTTT.

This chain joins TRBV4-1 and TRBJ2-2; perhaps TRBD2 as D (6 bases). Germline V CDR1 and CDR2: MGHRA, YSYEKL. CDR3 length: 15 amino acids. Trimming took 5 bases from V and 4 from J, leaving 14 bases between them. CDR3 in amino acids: CASSGSGLGTGELFF. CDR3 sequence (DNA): TGCGCCAGCAGCGGCTCGGGACTGGGCACCGGGGAGCTGTTTTTT.

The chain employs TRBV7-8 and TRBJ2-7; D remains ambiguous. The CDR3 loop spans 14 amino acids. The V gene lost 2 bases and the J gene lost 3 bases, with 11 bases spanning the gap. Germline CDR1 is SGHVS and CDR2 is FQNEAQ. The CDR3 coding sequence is TGTGCCAGCAGCTTATCCCGAGGAAACTACGAGCAGTACTTC. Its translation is CASSLSRGNYEQYF.

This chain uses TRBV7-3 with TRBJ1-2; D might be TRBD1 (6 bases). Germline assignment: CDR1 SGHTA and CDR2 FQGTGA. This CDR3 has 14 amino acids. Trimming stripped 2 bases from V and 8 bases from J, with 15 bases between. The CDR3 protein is CASSLLGGAEGYTF. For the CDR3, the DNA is TGTGCCAGCAGCTTACTAGGGGGGGCAGAAGGCTACACCTTC.

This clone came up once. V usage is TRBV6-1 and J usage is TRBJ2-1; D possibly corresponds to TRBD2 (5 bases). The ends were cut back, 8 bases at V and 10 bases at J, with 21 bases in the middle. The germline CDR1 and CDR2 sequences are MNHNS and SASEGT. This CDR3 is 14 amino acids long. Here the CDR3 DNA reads TGTGCCAGCTCATCTCGGGAAGGGTGGGTCGAGCAGTTCTTC. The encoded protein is CASSSREGWVEQFF.

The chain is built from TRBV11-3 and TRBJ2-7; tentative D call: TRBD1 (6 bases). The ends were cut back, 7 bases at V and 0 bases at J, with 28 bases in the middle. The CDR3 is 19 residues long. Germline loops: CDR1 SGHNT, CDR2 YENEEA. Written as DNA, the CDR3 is TGTGCCAGCATCGACTCTCGGGACATATCAAAGAGAAGCTCCTACGAGCAGTACTTC. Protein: CASIDSRDISKRSSYEQYF.

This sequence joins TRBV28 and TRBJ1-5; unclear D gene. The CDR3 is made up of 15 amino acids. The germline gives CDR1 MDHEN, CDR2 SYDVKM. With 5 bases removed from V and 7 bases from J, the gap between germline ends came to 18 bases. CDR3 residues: CASSPPLAPGQPQHF. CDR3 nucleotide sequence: TGTGCCAGCAGTCCCCCACTGGCCCCGGGACAGCCCCAGCATTTT.

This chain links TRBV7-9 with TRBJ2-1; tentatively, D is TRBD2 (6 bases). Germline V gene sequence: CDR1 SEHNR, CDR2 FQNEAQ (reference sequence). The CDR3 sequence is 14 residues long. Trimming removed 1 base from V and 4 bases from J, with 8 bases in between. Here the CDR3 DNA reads TGTGCCAGCAGCTTAGTGGAGGGATACAATGAGCAGTTCTTC. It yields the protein CASSLVEGYNEQFF.

This chain's CDR3 is CASSSLDYEETQYF. CDR3 DNA: TGTGCCAGCAGCTCCTTGGACTACGAAGAGACCCAGTACTTC. The gene calls are TRBV5-4 and TRBJ2-5; D is possibly TRBD2 (6 bases). Germline CDR1 SGHNT, CDR2 YYREEE (reference sequence). This CDR3 is 14 amino acids long. V lost 3 bases to trimming and J lost 3 bases, with 12 bases between them. The full variable domain, its missing parts supplied by reference TRBV5-4 and TRBJ2-5, is ETGVTQSPTHLIKTRGQQVTLRCSSQSGHNTVSWYQQALGQGPQFIFQYYREEENGRGNFPPRFSGLQFPNYSSELNVNALELDDSALYLCASSSLDYEETQYFGPGTRLLVL.

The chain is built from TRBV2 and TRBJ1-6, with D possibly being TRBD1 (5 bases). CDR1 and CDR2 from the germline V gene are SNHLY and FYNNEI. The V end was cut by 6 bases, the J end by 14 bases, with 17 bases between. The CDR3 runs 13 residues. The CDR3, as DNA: TGTGCCAGCAGGGAGGGGACCCCTAGGACCCTCCACTTT. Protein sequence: CASREGTPRTLHF.

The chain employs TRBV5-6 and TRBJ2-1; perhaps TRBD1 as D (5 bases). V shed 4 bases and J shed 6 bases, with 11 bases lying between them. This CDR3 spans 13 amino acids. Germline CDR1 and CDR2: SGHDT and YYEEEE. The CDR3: CASSGQETNEQFF. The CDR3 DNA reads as TGTGCCAGCAGCGGACAAGAGACCAATGAGCAGTTCTTC. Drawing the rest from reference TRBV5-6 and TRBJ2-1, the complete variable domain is DAGVTQSPTHLIKTRGQQVTLRCSPKSGHDTVSWYQQALGQGPQFIFQYYEEEERQRGNFPDRFSGHQFPNYSSELNVNALLLGDSALYLCASSGQETNEQFFGPGTRLTVL.

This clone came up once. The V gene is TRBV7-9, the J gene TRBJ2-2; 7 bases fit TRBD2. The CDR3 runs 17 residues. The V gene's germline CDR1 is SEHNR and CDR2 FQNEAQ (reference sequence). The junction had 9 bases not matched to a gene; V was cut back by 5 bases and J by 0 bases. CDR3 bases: TGTGCCAGCAGCCCCCAAGGACTAGGGTCGAACACCGGGGAGCTGTTTTTT. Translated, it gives CASSPQGLGSNTGELFF.

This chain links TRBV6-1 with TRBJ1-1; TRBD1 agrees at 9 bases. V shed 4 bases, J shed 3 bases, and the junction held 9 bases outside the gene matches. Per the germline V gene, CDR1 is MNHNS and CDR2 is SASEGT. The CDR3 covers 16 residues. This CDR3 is CASSGDPGQGDTEAFF. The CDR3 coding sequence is TGTGCCAGCAGTGGAGACCCGGGACAGGGTGACACTGAAGCTTTCTTT.